Shown below are 31 T cell receptor beta chains from a single sample sequenced in a study of blood T cell repertoires in COVID-19. Clones were read by immunoSEQ multiplex PCR, and TCRdb kept only the in-frame ones, dropping some. The sample carries approximately 200,000 clones, approximately 88% recorded once. The sequencing sample was made of PBMCs or T cells enriched from blood (not recorded which). These receptors came from a woman aged 25 to 39 who had been exposed to COVID-19.

This clone showed up just a few times. This chain joins TRBV5-6 and TRBJ2-1, with no clear D. Trimming took off 2 bases at V and 10 bases at J, with 7 bases between the two ends. Germline CDR1 SGHDT, CDR2 YYEEEE. This CDR3 has 11 amino acids. The CDR3, as DNA: TGTGCCAGCAGCTTCTCGAGGGAGCAGTTCTTC. Translation gives CASSFSREQFF.

The chain links TRBV5-1 to TRBJ2-2; D gene ambiguous. The CDR3 runs 14 residues. In germline, CDR1 is SGHRS, CDR2 YFSETQ. V lost 0 bases and J 0 bases, leaving 3 bases between the germline ends. The CDR3 coding sequence is TGCGCCAGCAGCTTGGCTGCGAACACCGGGGAGCTGTTTTTT. It codes for CASSLAANTGELFF.

This chain links TRBV5-1 with TRBJ1-2; TRBD1 matches at 8 bases. Trimming at V came to 5 bases and at J to 6 bases, leaving 12 bases not matched to a gene. CDR1 is SGHRS, CDR2 YFSETQ, per germline. This CDR3 contains 15 residues. The CDR3 is CASSPMDRVTDGYTF. The CDR3 nucleotides read TGCGCCAGCAGTCCCATGGACAGGGTGACAGATGGCTACACCTTC.

V is TRBV6-5 and J is TRBJ1-2; D call uncertain. This CDR3 has 10 amino acids. From germline, CDR1 is MNHEY and CDR2 SVGAGI. Trimming took off 8 bases at V and 4 bases at J, with 5 bases between the two ends. The CDR3 reads CASASYGYTF. As DNA, the CDR3 is TGTGCCAGCGCTAGCTATGGCTACACCTTC.

V and J are TRBV2 and TRBJ2-6; 7 nucleotides align to TRBD1. After removal of 8 bases from V and 4 bases from J, the junction contained 14 bases not matched to a gene. CDR1 and CDR2 (germline): SNHLY, FYNNEI. This CDR3 has 17 amino acids. CDR3 residues: CASLSNTGARGANVLTF. The CDR3 region has the DNA TGTGCCAGCCTCTCCAACACAGGGGCGCGGGGGGCCAACGTCCTGACTTTC.

The gene calls are TRBV5-1 and TRBJ1-6; D uncertain. V dropped 0 bases and J dropped 0 bases, with 10 bases sitting between them. The CDR3 length is 17 residues. The V gene's germline CDR1 is SGHRS and CDR2 YFSETQ. CDR3 sequence (DNA): TGCGCCAGCAGCTTGGGTACTCTTAGCTCCTATAATTCACCCCTCCACTTT. It translates to CASSLGTLSSYNSPLHF.

This chain uses TRBV21-1 with TRBJ2-1; TRBD1 is the table's D call and was not checked against the DNA. TRBV21-1 is a known pseudogene. CDR3 length: 19 amino acids. CDR3 in amino acids: CASSRRRPIRTGGCNEQFF. CDR3 nucleotides: TGTGCCAGCAGCCGCCGCAGACCCATACGGACAGGGGGTTGCAATGAGCAGTTCTTC.

The chain employs TRBV27 and TRBJ2-1; 11 bases fit TRBD2. CDR1 is MNHEY and CDR2 is SMNVEV in the germline V gene (reference sequence). V trimming: 5 bases; J trimming: 8 bases; junction bases outside the gene matches: 11. The CDR3 is 16 residues long. CDR3 in amino acids: CASSARSSGRKDEQFF. CDR3 bases: TGTGCCAGCAGTGCCCGGTCTAGCGGGAGGAAGGATGAGCAGTTCTTC.

J is TRBJ2-7 and V is TRBV20-1, with 8 bases fitting TRBD2. The CDR3 spans 14 residues. Losses at the gene ends were 3 bases for V and 2 bases for J; bases not matched to a gene: 6. Germline assignment: CDR1 DFQATT and CDR2 SNEGSKA (reference sequence). The CDR3, as DNA: TGCAGTGCTAGTCGAGCGGGGGCTCCCTACGAGCAGTACTTC. Translation: CSASRAGAPYEQYF.

The chain uses TRBV7-6 and TRBJ2-1; 7 bases fit TRBD2. The ends lost 2 bases at V and 5 bases at J; junction bases unmatched: 9. There are 16 residues in the CDR3. Germline V gene lookup returns CDR1 SGHVS and CDR2 FNYEAQ. This CDR3 reads CASSLFRGLTNNEQFF. The CDR3 nucleotides are TGTGCCAGCAGCTTATTTCGGGGACTAACTAACAATGAGCAGTTCTTC.

This clone was seen more than once but under ten times. The V call is TRBV29-1, the J call TRBJ1-4; 11 nucleotides line up with TRBD1. Germline-derived CDR1 and CDR2 are SQVTM and ANQGSEA. V shed 5 bases and J 7 bases; nucleotides not matched to a gene: 6. The CDR3 runs to 14 residues. Here the CDR3 reads CSVSGTGGSEKLFF. Here the CDR3 DNA reads TGCAGCGTTAGCGGGACAGGGGGAAGTGAAAAACTGTTTTTT.

This chain joins TRBV2 and TRBJ1-4; weak D call: TRBD1 (5 bases). The CDR3 is 15 amino acids. V was cut by 6 bases and J by 7 bases, with 18 bases left in between. Germline values: CDR1 SNHLY, CDR2 FYNNEI. CDR3 nucleotides: TGTGCCAGCAGGGATCGGACACCCGTTAGTGAAAAACTGTTTTTT. Its translation: CASRDRTPVSEKLFF.

The chain recombines TRBV11-3 with TRBJ2-7; tentatively, D is TRBD1 (6 bases). Germline CDR1 is SGHNT and CDR2 is YENEEA. With 1 base removed from V and 3 bases from J, the gap between germline ends came to 10 bases. This CDR3 region has 14 residues. The CDR3 DNA is TGTGCCAGCAGCTTAGGCAGGGGCTACTACGAGCAGTACTTC. It translates to CASSLGRGYYEQYF.

This sequence joins TRBV19 and TRBJ1-4; TRBD1 aligns across 7 bases. V dropped 6 bases and J dropped 4; count of bases not matched to a gene: 11. The CDR3 has 16 amino acids. CDR1 is LNHDA, CDR2 SQIVND, per germline (reference sequence). The DNA of the CDR3 is TGTGCCAGTAGACCAGGACAGGCCATCCATAATGAAAAACTGTTTTTT. As protein: CASRPGQAIHNEKLFF.

The V and J genes are TRBV12-3 or TRBV12-4 and TRBJ2-7; D is ambiguous. Trimming took 7 bases from V and 4 from J, leaving 11 bases between them. The CDR3 spans 12 residues. The CDR3 spells CASTPGQYEQYF. CDR3 bases: TGTGCCAGCACCCCCGGTCAATACGAGCAGTACTTC.

The rearrangement uses TRBV19 and TRBJ2-3; 9 nucleotides agree with TRBD2. CDR1 LNHDA and CDR2 SQIVND come from the germline V gene (reference sequence). The CDR3 extends over 13 amino acids. The ends lost 7 bases at V and 10 bases at J; junction bases unmatched: 9. The CDR3 bases are TGTGCCAGTAATTCAGCGGGAGGTCGGGCGCAGTATTTT. It yields the protein CASNSAGGRAQYF.

The chain combines TRBV6-4 with TRBJ2-2; 7 bases line up with TRBD2. J was trimmed by 6 bases and V by 5 bases; bases with no gene match: 6. Germline values: CDR1 MRHNA, CDR2 SNTAGT. This CDR3 has 14 amino acids. Here the CDR3 reads CASSQLASSGELFF. The CDR3 bases are TGTGCCAGCAGTCAACTAGCGTCATCCGGGGAGCTGTTTTTT.

The CDR3 DNA follows: TGTGCCAGCAGCTGGGGGGAGAATTCACCCCTCCACTTT. This encodes CASSWGENSPLHF. This sequence joins TRBV5-6 and TRBJ1-6; a weak D match, TRBD1 (5 bases). CDR3 length: 13 amino acids. V was clipped by 3 bases and J by 7 bases, with 8 bases between them. Germline V gene sequence: CDR1 SGHDT, CDR2 YYEEEE.

The gene calls are TRBV28 and TRBJ1-5, with 8 bases fitting TRBD1. The CDR3 contains 16 residues. V was clipped by 4 bases and J by 5 bases; unmatched bases: 10. CDR1 MDHEN and CDR2 SYDVKM come from the germline V gene. CDR3 sequence: CASSSYRGMGDQPQHF. CDR3 in DNA: TGTGCCAGCAGTTCGTACAGGGGGATGGGAGATCAGCCCCAGCATTTT.

The V call is TRBV9, the J call TRBJ2-5; D is unresolved. The CDR3 loop spans 14 amino acids. Germline V gene sequence: CDR1 SGDLS, CDR2 YYNGEE. The V gene lost 0 bases and the J gene lost 2 bases, with 8 bases spanning the gap. CDR3 nucleotide sequence: TGTGCCAGCAGCGTAGCTGGCATGCAAGAGACCCAGTACTTC. Protein product: CASSVAGMQETQYF.

CDR3 coding DNA: TGCGCCAGCAGCCAAGGTGAGAATGAGCAGTTCTTC. Encoded protein: CASSQGENEQFF. The V and J genes are TRBV4-1 and TRBJ2-1; no clear D. Germline V gene data show CDR1 as MGHRA and CDR2 as YSYEKL. The length of the CDR3 is 12 residues. V gave up 1 base and J gave up 7 bases, with 5 bases separating them.

This clone occurred a few times. The CDR3 sequence: CASSAAGTYSNQPQHF. The DNA for the CDR3 is TGTGCCAGCAGTGCGGCAGGGACATATAGCAATCAGCCCCAGCATTTT. V and J are TRBV2 and TRBJ1-5; D perhaps matches TRBD1 (6 bases). Looked up from germline, CDR1 is SNHLY and CDR2 is FYNNEI. Trimming took 4 bases from V and 0 from J, leaving 13 bases between them. This CDR3 spans 16 amino acids.

V gene TRBV1 combines with J gene TRBJ2-3; the table gives TRBD2 as D, unverified against the DNA. TRBV1 has pseudogene status. The CDR3 has 17 amino acids. CDR3 amino acids: CTSSQLRRVLSTDTQYF. The CDR3 DNA reads as TGCACCAGCAGCCAATTGCGGAGAGTTCTCAGCACAGATACGCAGTATTTT.

The CDR3 DNA follows: TGTGCCAGCAGCCATCAGAGGACTAGCGTAGATACGCAGTATTTT. The encoded protein is CASSHQRTSVDTQYF. The chain combines TRBV3-1 (or the pseudogene TRBV3-2) with TRBJ2-3, with 9 bases lining up with TRBD2. Germline CDR1 is LGHDT and CDR2 is YNNKEL (reference sequence). This CDR3 has 15 residues. The V and J ends lost 3 bases and 5 bases, in that order; junction bases with no gene match: 6.

V is TRBV5-4 and J is TRBJ2-7; 10 bases agree with TRBD2. The junction had 6 bases not matched to a gene; V was cut back by 4 bases and J by 2 bases. Germline lookup yields CDR1 SGHNT and CDR2 YYREEE (reference sequence). CDR3 size: 15 residues. The CDR3, as DNA: TGTGCCAGCAGCCCGGGACTAGCGAAAACCTACGAGCAGTACTTC. It specifies CASSPGLAKTYEQYF.

The chain is built from TRBV7-9 and TRBJ1-2; 7 positions agree with TRBD1. This CDR3 has 13 amino acids. Trimming at V came to 3 bases and at J to 7 bases, leaving 5 bases not matched to a gene. Germline-derived CDR1 and CDR2 are SEHNR and FQNEAQ (reference sequence). Here the CDR3 reads CASSFRDSGGYTF. The CDR3 DNA reads as TGTGCCAGCAGCTTCCGGGACAGCGGTGGCTACACCTTC.

CDR3 nucleotides: TGTGCCACCAGTCGGTCAGGCGCCTCCTTCTATGGCTACACCTTC. This codes for CATSRSGASFYGYTF. The gene calls are TRBV24-1 and TRBJ1-2, with D uncertain. This CDR3 spans 15 amino acids. The V gene lost 6 bases and the J gene lost 4 bases, with 17 bases spanning the gap. CDR1 is KGHDR, CDR2 SFDVKD, per germline.

The CDR3 coding sequence is TGTGCCAGTAGTAAAGAGACACCCGGGACAGGGAGAGGAACTGAAGCTTTCTTT. Translated, it gives CASSKETPGTGRGTEAFF. The chain has TRBV19 and TRBJ1-1, with TRBD1 identical over 9 bases. The junction had 17 bases not matched to a gene; V was cut back by 4 bases and J by 5 bases. The CDR3 covers 18 residues. CDR1 is LNHDA and CDR2 is SQIVND in the germline V gene (reference sequence).

This clone came up once. CDR3 region: CASSLDPDSSQFF. The DNA for the CDR3 is TGTGCCAGCAGCTTAGATCCGGACAGTTCCCAGTTCTTC. The chain couples TRBV11-2 to TRBJ2-1; TRBD1 might be the D (6 bases). Between the trimmed V and J ends, which lost 0 bases and 13 bases, there was a span of 13 bases. CDR3 length: 13 amino acids. Germline V gene sequence: CDR1 SGHAT, CDR2 FQNNGV.

The chain's CDR3 is CASETGDGELFF. CDR3 bases: TGTGCCAGCGAGACAGGGGACGGGGAGCTGTTTTTT. The chain has TRBV7-6 and TRBJ2-2; 8 nucleotides agree with TRBD1. This CDR3 region has 12 residues. V lost 8 bases to trimming and J lost 7 bases; unmatched junction nucleotides: 3. Germline V gives CDR1 SGHVS, CDR2 FNYEAQ.

This rearrangement joins TRBV19 to TRBJ1-6; a weak D match, TRBD1 (5 bases). CDR3 length equals 11 residues. V dropped 9 bases and J dropped 8 bases, with 8 bases sitting between them. Germline CDR1 is LNHDA and CDR2 is SQIVND (reference sequence). CDR3 protein: CARKGHSPLHF. In nucleotides, the CDR3 is TGTGCCAGAAAGGGGCATTCACCCCTCCACTTT. The full variable domain, with the rest looked up from reference TRBV19 and TRBJ1-6, is DGGITQSPKYLFRKEGQNVTLSCEQNLNHDAMYWYRQDPGQGLRLIYYSQIVNDFQKGDIAEGYSVSREKKESFPLTVTSAQKNPTAFYLCARKGHSPLHFGNGTRLTVT.